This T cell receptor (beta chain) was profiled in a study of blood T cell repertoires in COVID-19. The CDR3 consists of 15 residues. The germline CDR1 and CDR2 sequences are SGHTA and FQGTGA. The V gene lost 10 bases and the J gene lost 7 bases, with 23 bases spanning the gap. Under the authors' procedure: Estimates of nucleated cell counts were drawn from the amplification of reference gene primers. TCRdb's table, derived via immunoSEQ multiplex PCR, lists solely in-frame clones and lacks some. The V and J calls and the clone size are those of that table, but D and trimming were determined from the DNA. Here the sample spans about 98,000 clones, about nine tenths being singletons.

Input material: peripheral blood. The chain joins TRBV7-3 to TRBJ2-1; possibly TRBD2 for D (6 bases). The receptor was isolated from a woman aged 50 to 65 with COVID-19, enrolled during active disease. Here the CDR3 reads CATARPGGARNEQFF. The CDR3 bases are TGTGCCACCGCGAGACCCGGAGGGGCGCGTAATGAGCAGTTCTTC.